This TCR beta chain was obtained from a study of early T cells in non-severe SARS-CoV-2 infection. The sample holds a few counts of this clonotype. Unique molecular identifiers tagged individual cDNA molecules. TCRdb ran MiXCR on the 5' RACE reads and lists one entry per CDR3 protein. Of approximately 97,000 distinct CDR3 sequences in the sample, around 10% are singletons; the top ten hold approximately 4.7%. The source was whole blood, collected at baseline. This receptor was taken from an adult who was a healthcare worker with PCR-confirmed SARS-CoV-2 infection or an uninfected control (not recorded which).

Here the CDR3 DNA reads TGTGCCAGCAGCTGGGAGCAGGGAGGTGGCTACACCTTC. As protein: CASSWEQGGGYTF. The V call is TRBV7-2, the J call TRBJ1-2, with a tentative D call TRBD1 (5 bases). The CDR3 covers 13 residues. Germline values: CDR1 SGHTA, CDR2 FQGNSA. Trimming took off 4 bases at V and 7 bases at J, with 13 bases between the two ends.